The clone carrying this TCR beta chain has only a few counts. Antigen specificity is unknown. This entry comes from a study of beta chain features in type 1 diabetes. The authors reverse transcribed all of the isolated RNA, so sequencing captured expressed TCRB transcripts. The table came from immunoSEQ multiplex PCR; TCRdb's copy has only in-frame clones and leaves some out. The sample contains approximately 240,000 clones, 16% of which appear only once. CDR1 and CDR2 from the germline V gene are MNHNS and SASEGT. With 3 bases removed from V and 7 bases from J, the gap between germline ends came to 13 bases. The CDR3 totals 13 residues. Study results and limitations: For patients, the naive, central memory and Treg TCRB repertoires appeared more alike than for healthy donors. Across all four CD4+ subsets, people with type 1 diabetes showed modestly shorter TCRB CDR3s. VDJ junctions from type 1 diabetes patients carried fewer insertions and larger deletions.

CD4+ naive, central memory, regulatory and stem cell-like memory subsets were isolated by sorting on CD45RO/CCR7/CD25/CD127/CD95/CD27. The TCR comes from a man aged 25-45 years with type 1 diabetes. This chain joins TRBV6-1 and TRBJ2-7, with D unclear. The sample consisted of naive CD4+ T cells from blood. The CDR3 loop is CASSDTPIREQYF. CDR3 nucleotides: TGTGCCAGCAGTGATACCCCCATACGGGAGCAGTACTTC.